This T cell receptor (beta chain) was sequenced for a study of cytomegalovirus exposure and HLA in healthy donors. The wider study: In an earlier analysis, 95 million to 140 million unique TCR beta sequences were found from 200 million or so T cells.

Study results and caveats: In a later analysis, productive TCRs from donors in an Asian-associated ancestry cluster reportedly carried fewer N-insertions than the cohort mean.

Nominal health characterized the donors when sampled, though unrecorded immune exposures were likely. Amplification used 60 Vbeta primers and 13 Jbeta primers. Using immunoSEQ multiplex PCR, the repertoire was profiled, and TCRdb retains in-frame clones only, with some absent. This table holds 55,000 to 70,000 clones, about 84% found once. V was pared by 3 bases and J by 5 bases, with 7 bases between. This CDR3 contains 13 residues. Germline assignment: CDR1 KGHSH and CDR2 LQKENI. As to this clone: Its antigen is still unknown.

This receptor was taken from a male donor in good health and CMV-seronegative. The chain links TRBV18 to TRBJ1-4, with D perhaps matching TRBD1 (5 bases). The sample was PBMCs. CDR3 DNA sequence: TGTGCCAGCTCACCGGGACTAAATGAAAAACTGTTTTTT. Its protein product is CASSPGLNEKLFF.